This is a list of T cell receptor beta chains from one sample in a study of blood T cell repertoires in COVID-19. Here immunoSEQ multiplex PCR was the method, and the copy in TCRdb shows in-frame clones only, minus some. The data show approximately 180,000 clones, with approximately 81% seen just once and 15% to 20% held by the top ten. Sequenced sample: peripheral blood. The receptor source for this set is a person aged 65-85 years with COVID-19, enrolled during active disease. Each CDR3 is given with its conserved first and last residue. Size is stated for part of the rows, as once, few or many counts, or as a class when the clone is expanded.

cdr3_length j_call clone_size v_call cdr3_aa
13 TRBJ2-7 . TRBV6-5 CASSYAPEVEQYF
12 TRBJ2-1 . TRBV7-3 CASSPSGNEQFF
15 TRBJ1-1 . TRBV7-6 CASSPAGTGVSEAFF
19 TRBJ2-1 . TRBV3-1/TRBV3-2 CASSQDSGGMTSGRDEQFF
13 TRBJ1-1 few TRBV7-9 CASILIRNTEAFF
14 TRBJ1-1 . TRBV6-5 CASRTPTGDTEAFF
15 TRBJ2-3 . TRBV2 CASTPLAGGSDTQYF
13 TRBJ2-7 . TRBV7-6 CASSSRVSYEQYF
16 TRBJ2-3 . TRBV11-3 CASSLVGQGFTDTQYF
14 TRBJ1-1 . TRBV28 CASTLWDRETEAFF
13 TRBJ1-2 . TRBV12-3/TRBV12-4 CASSFRQNYGYTF
16 TRBJ2-1 . TRBV6-5 CASSYSLQREYNEQFF
15 TRBJ2-1 . TRBV20-1 CSASRRFGVYNEQFF
17 TRBJ1-3 . TRBV28 CASSSTNLGLGGNTIYF
12 TRBJ1-1 . TRBV18 CASSPPRESAFF
15 TRBJ1-2 once TRBV5-1 CASSLSPASGYGYTF
17 TRBJ2-1 . TRBV11-2 CASSLRNRPSSYNEQFF
18 TRBJ2-1 . TRBV7-2 CASSLNPFPGQGYNEQFF
14 TRBJ2-7 . TRBV7-2 CASSPGLAGVEQYF
16 TRBJ1-4 . TRBV4-2 CASSQDAPGNNEKLFF
16 TRBJ2-3 . TRBV6-2/TRBV6-3 CASSYRGTASTDTQYF
10 TRBJ1-4 . TRBV6-6 CVTSGEKLFF
15 TRBJ2-7 . TRBV24-1 CATSGGTGGTYEQYF
16 TRBJ2-6 . TRBV5-4 CASSLFLNTGANVLTF
15 TRBJ2-5 . TRBV24-1 CATSDYEGGKETQYF
15 TRBJ2-7 . TRBV7-3 CASSPVRDSAYEQYF
14 TRBJ1-6 . TRBV28 CASSQQGPNSPLHF
14 TRBJ2-7 once TRBV18 CASSPLQGPYEQYF
16 TRBJ1-6 . TRBV6-2/TRBV6-3 CASSPRDSSYNSPLHF
16 TRBJ2-3 . TRBV30 CAWSVKRLADTDTQYF
12 TRBJ1-1 . TRBV2 CASTLSGQGAFF